This T cell receptor beta chain was recovered during a study of cytotoxic CD8 clonotypes in ibrutinib-treated CLL (dated by TCRdb to about 2021). In terms of the full investigation: The cohort had 11 relapsed/refractory and approximately 15 treatment-naive patients; approximately 18 were IGHV unmutated. Responses were partial in some 24 patients and complete in 2; after median roughly 69 months follow-up, about 14 stayed in remission and about twelve progressed. Response samples were taken after a median of roughly eleven months on treatment, ranging from about 6 to 40 months. Samples averaged roughly 260,000 productive templates and 90,000 to 100,000 productive rearrangements. Longitudinal samples were available for about 30% of the roughly 86 trial participants. Cryopreserved peripheral blood mononuclear cells were collected before treatment, at response, and at either disease progression or sustained remission. Patients were still on ibrutinib when every remission and progressive disease sample was collected.

Explained via the paper, the time point label denotes: progressive disease on ibrutinib. For TCR beta library preparation, roughly 2 micrograms of genomic DNA were isolated from cryopreserved PBMCs. Longitudinal blood samples from CLL patients on ibrutinib monotherapy underwent high-throughput TCR beta sequencing. The patients took part in an open-label, single-center phase 2 trial of ibrutinib monotherapy. Trimming removed 4 bases from V and 3 bases from J; the gene matches leave 9 bases unexplained. The germline V gene supplies CDR1 SNHLY and CDR2 FYNNEI. Taken from cysteine to phenylalanine, the CDR3 has 16 residues. The sequence is cut down to CDR3 DNA, 48 bases in frame from base 1. General conclusions and limits of the study: Sampling times were not matched between patients in sustained remission and patients whose disease was progressing, and lymph node repertoires were not examined. Baseline clonality exceeded that of age-matched healthy donors and correlated strongly with circulating CD8+ T-cell counts. Public clonotypes were rare and either shrank or stayed stable during treatment, and the rise in clonality at ibrutinib response reflected expansion of private clonotypes. An increase in clonality was observed at ibrutinib response, with clonality remaining stable during sustained remission and falling back toward baseline at progression.

On a MiSeq, deep resolution sequencing aimed for a depth between 1 in 1 million and 1 in 200,000 T cells, with each clonotype covered 10x on average. The immunoSEQ hsTCRB Kit was used to generate the TCR beta libraries. In the original analysis: The data were analyzed with ImmunoSEQ Analyzer and ImmunoSEQ Data Assistant, and V, D and J gene assignments followed IMGT definitions. Clonality, which ranges from 0 to 1, was calculated as one minus the normalized Shannon entropy of productive rearrangement frequencies. Only overrepresented clonotypes making up at least 0.05% of each patient's repertoire were included in the public clonotype analysis. Roughly 13 repertoires from age-matched healthy donors, obtained from immuneACCESS, served as clonality controls. The source is immuneACCESS, and TCRdb retained only in-frame sequences with V and J called. Part of the clones is not carried over; for the studies checked, unresolved V genes explain less than half of this, and the remainder is unexplained. D and trimming come from the DNA, and the V and J calls and clone size come from that table. For this sample the table gives 250,000 to 350,000 clones, of which around 69% were detected only once. Roughly 6% of the sample is in the top ten clones.

Regarding this clone: The antigen it binds to is not known. The input lacks base qualities; no much larger clone sits a single base away.

Sequenced here: PBMCs, sampled at disease progression, from a patient treated with ibrutinib. The receptor chain draws on TRBV2 and TRBJ2-3; TRBD1 matches 8 bases in the middle. This TCR came from a human donor with chronic lymphocytic leukemia. CDR3 region: CASSVSRQGRTDTQYF. The DNA sequence follows: TGTGCCAGCAGTGTCTCAAGACAGGGGCGGACAGATACGCAGTATTTT.